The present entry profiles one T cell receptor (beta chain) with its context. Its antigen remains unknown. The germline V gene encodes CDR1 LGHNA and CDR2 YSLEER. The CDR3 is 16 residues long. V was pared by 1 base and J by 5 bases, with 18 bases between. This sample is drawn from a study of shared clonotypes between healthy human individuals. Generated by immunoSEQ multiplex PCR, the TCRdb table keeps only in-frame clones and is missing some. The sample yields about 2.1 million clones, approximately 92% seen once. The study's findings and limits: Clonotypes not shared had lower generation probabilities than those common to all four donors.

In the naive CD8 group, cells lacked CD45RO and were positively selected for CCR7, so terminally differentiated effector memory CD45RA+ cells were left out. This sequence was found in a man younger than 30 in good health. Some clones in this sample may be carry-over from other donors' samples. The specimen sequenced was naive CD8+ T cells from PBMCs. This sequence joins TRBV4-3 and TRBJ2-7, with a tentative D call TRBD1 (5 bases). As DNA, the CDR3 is TGCGCCAGCAGCCAAGGCCCCCATAGGGGCCGAAACGAGCAGTACTTC. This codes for CASSQGPHRGRNEQYF.